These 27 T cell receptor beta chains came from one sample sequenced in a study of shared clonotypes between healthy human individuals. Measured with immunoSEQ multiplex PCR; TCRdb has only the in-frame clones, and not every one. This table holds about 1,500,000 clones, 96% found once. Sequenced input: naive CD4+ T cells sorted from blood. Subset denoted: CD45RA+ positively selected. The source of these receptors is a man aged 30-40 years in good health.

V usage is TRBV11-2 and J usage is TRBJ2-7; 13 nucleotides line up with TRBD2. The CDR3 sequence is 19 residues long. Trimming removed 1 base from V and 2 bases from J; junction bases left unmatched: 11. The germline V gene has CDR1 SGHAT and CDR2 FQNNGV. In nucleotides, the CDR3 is TGTGCCAGCAGCTTAGGCTTCCTGAGGACTAGCGGGGGACCCTACGAGCAGTACTTC. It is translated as CASSLGFLRTSGGPYEQYF.

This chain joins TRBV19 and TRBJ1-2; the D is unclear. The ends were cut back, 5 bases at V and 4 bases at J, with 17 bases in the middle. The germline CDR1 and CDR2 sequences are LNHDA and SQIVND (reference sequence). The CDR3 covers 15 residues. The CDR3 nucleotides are TGTGCCAGTAGTTCCCGTGCCTGGGAGAGCTATGGCTACACCTTC. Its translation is CASSSRAWESYGYTF.

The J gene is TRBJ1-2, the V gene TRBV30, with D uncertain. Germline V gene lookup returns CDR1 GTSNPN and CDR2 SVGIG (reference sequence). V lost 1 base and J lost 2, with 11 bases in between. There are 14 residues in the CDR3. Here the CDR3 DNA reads TGTGCCTGGAGTGCCTTAGTCGGGAACTATGGCTACACCTTC. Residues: CAWSALVGNYGYTF.

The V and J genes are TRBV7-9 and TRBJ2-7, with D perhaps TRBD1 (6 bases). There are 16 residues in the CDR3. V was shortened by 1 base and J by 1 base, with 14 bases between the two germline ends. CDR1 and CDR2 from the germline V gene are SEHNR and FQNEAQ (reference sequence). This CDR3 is CASSLVWDNASYEQYF. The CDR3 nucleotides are TGTGCCAGCAGCTTAGTGTGGGACAACGCTTCCTACGAGCAGTACTTC. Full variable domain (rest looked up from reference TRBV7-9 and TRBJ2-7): DTGVSQNPRHKITKRGQNVTFRCDPISEHNRLYWYRQTLGQGPEFLTYFQNEAQLEKSRLLSDRFSAERPKGSFSTLEIQRTEQGDSAMYLCASSLVWDNASYEQYFGPGTRLTVT.

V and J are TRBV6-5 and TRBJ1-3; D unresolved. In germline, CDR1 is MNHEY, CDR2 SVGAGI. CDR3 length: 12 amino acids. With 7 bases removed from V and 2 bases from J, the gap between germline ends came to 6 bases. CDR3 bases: TGTGCCAGCAACGGGCCTGGAAACACCATATATTTT. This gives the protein CASNGPGNTIYF.

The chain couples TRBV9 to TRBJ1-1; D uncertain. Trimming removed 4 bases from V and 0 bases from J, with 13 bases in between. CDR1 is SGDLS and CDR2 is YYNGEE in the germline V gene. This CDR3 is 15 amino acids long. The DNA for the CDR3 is TGTGCCAGCAGCCGTAGCTGGCAGTTGAACACTGAAGCTTTCTTT. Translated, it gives CASSRSWQLNTEAFF.

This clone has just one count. Written as DNA, the CDR3 is TGTGCCAGCAGCCGGGACAGGGTTGAAAAACTGTTTTTT. This gives the protein CASSRDRVEKLFF. The rearrangement uses TRBV14 and TRBJ1-4; 9 bases are shared with TRBD1. Germline V gives CDR1 SGHDN, CDR2 FVKESK. Trimming at V came to 4 bases and at J to 7 bases, leaving 1 base not matched to a gene. The CDR3 sequence is 13 residues long.

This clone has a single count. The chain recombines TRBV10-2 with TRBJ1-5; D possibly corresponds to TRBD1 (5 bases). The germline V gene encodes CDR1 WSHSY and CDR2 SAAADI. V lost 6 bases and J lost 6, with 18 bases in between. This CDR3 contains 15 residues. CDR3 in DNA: TGCGCCAGCAGGAAGGTCGGGGGAGGTAGTCAGCCCCAGCATTTT. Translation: CASRKVGGGSQPQHF.

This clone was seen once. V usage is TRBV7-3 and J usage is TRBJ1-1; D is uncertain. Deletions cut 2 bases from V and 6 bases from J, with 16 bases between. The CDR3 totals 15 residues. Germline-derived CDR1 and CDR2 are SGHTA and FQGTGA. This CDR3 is CASSLSPGLGPEAFF. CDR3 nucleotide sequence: TGTGCCAGCAGCTTATCTCCGGGTTTAGGCCCTGAAGCTTTCTTT. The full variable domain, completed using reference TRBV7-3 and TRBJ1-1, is GAGVSQTPSNKVTEKGKYVELRCDPISGHTALYWYRQSLGQGPEFLIYFQGTGAADDSGLPNDRFFAVRPEGSVSTLKIQRTERGDSAVYLCASSLSPGLGPEAFFGQGTRLTVV.

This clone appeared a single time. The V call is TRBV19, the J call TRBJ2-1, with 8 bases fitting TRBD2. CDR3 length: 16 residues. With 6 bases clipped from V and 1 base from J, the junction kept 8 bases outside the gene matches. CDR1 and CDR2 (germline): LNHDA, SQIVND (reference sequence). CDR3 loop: CASRPSGRWSYNEQFF. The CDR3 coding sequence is TGTGCCAGTAGACCGAGCGGGAGATGGTCCTACAATGAGCAGTTCTTC.

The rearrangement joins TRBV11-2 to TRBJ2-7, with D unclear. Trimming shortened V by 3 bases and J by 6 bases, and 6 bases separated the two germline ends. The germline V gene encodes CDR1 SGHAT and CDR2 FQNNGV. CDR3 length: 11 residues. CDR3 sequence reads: CASSFQGEQYF. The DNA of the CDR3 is TGTGCCAGCAGCTTCCAAGGCGAGCAGTACTTC.

DNA for the CDR3: TGTGCCTCACTCGACCGTCACACCATATATTTT. Protein: CASLDRHTIYF. The rearrangement links TRBV10-3 to TRBJ1-3; no firm D call. Germline values: CDR1 ENHRY, CDR2 SYGVKD. Trimming shortened V by 11 bases and J by 8 bases, and 13 bases separated the two germline ends. The CDR3 has 11 amino acids.

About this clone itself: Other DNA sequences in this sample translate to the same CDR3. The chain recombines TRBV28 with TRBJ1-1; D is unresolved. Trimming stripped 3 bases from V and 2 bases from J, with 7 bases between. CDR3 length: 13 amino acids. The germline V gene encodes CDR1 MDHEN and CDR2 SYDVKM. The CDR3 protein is CASSFGHNTEAFF. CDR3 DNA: TGTGCCAGCAGTTTCGGCCACAACACTGAAGCTTTCTTT.

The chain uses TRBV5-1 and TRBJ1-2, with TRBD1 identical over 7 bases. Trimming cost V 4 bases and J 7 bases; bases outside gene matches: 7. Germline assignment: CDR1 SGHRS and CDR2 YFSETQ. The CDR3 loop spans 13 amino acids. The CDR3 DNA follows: TGCGCCAGCAGCCCAGGGGGGGGGCTTGGCTACACCTTC. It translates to CASSPGGGLGYTF.

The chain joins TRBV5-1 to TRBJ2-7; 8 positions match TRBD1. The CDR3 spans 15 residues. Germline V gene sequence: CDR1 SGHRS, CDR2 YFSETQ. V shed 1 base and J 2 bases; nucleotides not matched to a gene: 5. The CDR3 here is CASSLFGQGPYEQYF. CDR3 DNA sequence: TGCGCCAGCAGCTTGTTTGGACAGGGACCCTACGAGCAGTACTTC.

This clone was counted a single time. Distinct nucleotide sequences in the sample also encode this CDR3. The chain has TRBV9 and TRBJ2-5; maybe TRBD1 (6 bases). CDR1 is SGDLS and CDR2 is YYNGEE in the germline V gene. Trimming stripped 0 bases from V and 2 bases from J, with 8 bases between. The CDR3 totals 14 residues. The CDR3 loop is CASSVGQVQETQYF. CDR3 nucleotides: TGTGCCAGCAGCGTAGGACAGGTGCAAGAGACCCAGTACTTC.

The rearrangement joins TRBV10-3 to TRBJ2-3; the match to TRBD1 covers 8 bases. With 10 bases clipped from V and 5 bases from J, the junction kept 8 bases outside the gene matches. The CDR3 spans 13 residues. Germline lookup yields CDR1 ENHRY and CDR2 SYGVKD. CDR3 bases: TGTGCCACGACTCAGGGGGCGGGAGATACGCAGTATTTT. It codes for CATTQGAGDTQYF.

CDR3 sequence (DNA): TGCGCCAGCAGACCCATAGGGGACAGTGCTAACTATGGCTACACCTTC. Residues: CASRPIGDSANYGYTF. The chain is built from TRBV4-1 and TRBJ1-2; 7 nucleotides match TRBD1. V was pared by 6 bases and J by 0 bases, with 10 bases of the junction left unmatched. This CDR3 has 16 amino acids. Germline values: CDR1 MGHRA, CDR2 YSYEKL.

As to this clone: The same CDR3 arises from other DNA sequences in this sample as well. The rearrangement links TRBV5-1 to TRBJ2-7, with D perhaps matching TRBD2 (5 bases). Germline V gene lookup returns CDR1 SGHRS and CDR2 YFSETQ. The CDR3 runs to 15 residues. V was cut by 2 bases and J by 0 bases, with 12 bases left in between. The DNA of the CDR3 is TGCGCCAGCAGCTTTGACTACCCTAGCTCCTACGAGCAGTACTTC. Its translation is CASSFDYPSSYEQYF.

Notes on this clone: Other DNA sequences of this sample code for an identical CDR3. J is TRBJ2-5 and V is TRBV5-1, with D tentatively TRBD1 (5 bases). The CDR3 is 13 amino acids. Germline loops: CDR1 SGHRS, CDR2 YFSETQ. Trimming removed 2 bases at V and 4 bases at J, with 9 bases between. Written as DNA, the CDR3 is TGCGCCAGCAGCTTATTGGGGCCAGAGACCCAGTACTTC. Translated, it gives CASSLLGPETQYF.

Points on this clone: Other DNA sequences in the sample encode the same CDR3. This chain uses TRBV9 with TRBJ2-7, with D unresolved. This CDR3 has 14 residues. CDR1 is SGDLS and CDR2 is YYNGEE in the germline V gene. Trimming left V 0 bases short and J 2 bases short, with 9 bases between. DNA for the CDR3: TGTGCCAGCAGCGTAGCGGTGGGGACCTACGAGCAGTACTTC. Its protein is CASSVAVGTYEQYF.

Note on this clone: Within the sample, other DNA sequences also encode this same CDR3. In DNA, the CDR3 is TGTGCCAGCAGTACCAGGGGGATTTACGAGCAGTACTTC. Protein: CASSTRGIYEQYF. The V gene is TRBV28, the J gene TRBJ2-7, with 7 bases identical to TRBD1. Trimming took 5 bases from V and 4 from J; bases not matched to a gene: 5. This CDR3 is 13 amino acids long. Germline CDR1 and CDR2: MDHEN and SYDVKM. The full variable domain, rest sourced from reference TRBV28 and TRBJ2-7, is DVKVTQSSRYLVKRTGEKVFLECVQDMDHENMFWYRQDPGLGLRLIYFSYDVKMKEKGDIPEGYSVSREKKERFSLILESASTNQTSMYLCASSTRGIYEQYFGPGTRLTVT.

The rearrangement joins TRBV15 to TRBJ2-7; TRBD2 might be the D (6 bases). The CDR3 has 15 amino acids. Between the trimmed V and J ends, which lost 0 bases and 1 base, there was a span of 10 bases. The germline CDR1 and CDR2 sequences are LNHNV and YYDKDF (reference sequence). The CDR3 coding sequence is TGTGCCACCAGCAGAGATTGGAGGGTTTCCTACGAGCAGTACTTC. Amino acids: CATSRDWRVSYEQYF.

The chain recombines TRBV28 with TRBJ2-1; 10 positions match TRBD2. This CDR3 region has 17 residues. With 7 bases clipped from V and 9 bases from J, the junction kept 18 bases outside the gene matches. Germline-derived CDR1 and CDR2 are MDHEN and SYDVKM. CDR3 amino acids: CASTLQIGLAGVGEQFF. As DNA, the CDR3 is TGTGCCAGCACCCTCCAAATCGGGCTAGCGGGAGTCGGTGAGCAGTTCTTC.

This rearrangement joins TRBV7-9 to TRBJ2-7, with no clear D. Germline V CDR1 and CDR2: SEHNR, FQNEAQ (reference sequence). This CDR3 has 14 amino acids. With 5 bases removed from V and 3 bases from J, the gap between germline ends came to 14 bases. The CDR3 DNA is TGTGCCAGCAGCCCACGGCCGCGCAGCTACGAGCAGTACTTC. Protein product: CASSPRPRSYEQYF.

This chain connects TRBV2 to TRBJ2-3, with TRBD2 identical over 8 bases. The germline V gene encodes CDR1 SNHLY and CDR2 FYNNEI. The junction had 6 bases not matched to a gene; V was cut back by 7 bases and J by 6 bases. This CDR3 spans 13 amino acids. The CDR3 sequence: CASKTGGPDTQYF. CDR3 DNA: TGTGCCAGCAAAACGGGAGGGCCCGATACGCAGTATTTT. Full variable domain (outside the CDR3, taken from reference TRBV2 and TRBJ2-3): EPEVTQTPSHQVTQMGQEVILRCVPISNHLYFYWYRQILGQKVEFLVSFYNNEISEKSEIFDDQFSVERPDGSNFTLKIRSTKLEDSAMYFCASKTGGPDTQYFGPGTRLTVL.

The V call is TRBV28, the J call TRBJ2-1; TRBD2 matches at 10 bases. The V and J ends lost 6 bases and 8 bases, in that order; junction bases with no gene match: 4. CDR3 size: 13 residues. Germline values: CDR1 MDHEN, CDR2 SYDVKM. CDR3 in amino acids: CASSPGTSDEQFF. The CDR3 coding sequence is TGTGCCAGCAGCCCCGGGACTAGCGATGAGCAGTTCTTC.